A selection of T cell receptor beta chains follows, all from one sample in a study of T-cell reconstitution after alpha-beta-depleted transplantation in children. A single record per CDR3 protein comes from TCRdb applying MiXCR to the PCR reads. The profile shows about 440,000 distinct CDR3 sequences, over 40% of them singletons. The source material was PBMCs, sampled before TCRalphabeta/CD19-depleted stem cell transplant. The receptors stem from a girl between 2 and 10 years old with aplastic anemia, due to receive a stem cell transplant. Both conserved end residues are trimmed from each CDR3. D genes are given only for firm matches. A clone size is listed for some rows: how often the clone was seen (once, few, many), or a class if it is expanded.

V gene	clone size	J gene	D gene	CDR3 protein
TRBV7-6	-	TRBJ2-1	-	ASSLAARSEQF
TRBV7-2	-	TRBJ2-1	-	ASSLVDIAGDEQF
TRBV12-3/TRBV12-4	-	TRBJ1-5	-	ASSFLGGGNQPQH
TRBV12-5	once	TRBJ1-5	-	ASGTVGDILQPQH
TRBV5-1	few	TRBJ2-3	TRBD2	ASSEGLAGGIDTQY
TRBV7-3	few	TRBJ1-2	TRBD1	ASSSGQGGYT
TRBV7-2	few	TRBJ2-2	-	ASSLDGTGELF
TRBV30	-	TRBJ2-3	-	AWSVGYNTDTQY
TRBV6-1	many	TRBJ1-1	-	ASSRVPWGEAF
TRBV28	-	TRBJ2-1	-	ASTNYNEQF
TRBV20-1	-	TRBJ2-7	-	SARLGTDTYEQY
TRBV4-1	few	TRBJ1-2	-	ASSQDSNPYGYT
TRBV6-5	-	TRBJ2-1	-	ASSYEWGSSYNEQF
TRBV7-2	many	TRBJ2-3	-	ASSYPDRGSNTQY
TRBV11-2	-	TRBJ2-7	-	ASSEPGRGPYEQY
TRBV12-3/TRBV12-4	many	TRBJ1-2	-	ASSFLAYSYGYT
TRBV27	few	TRBJ2-1	-	ASLGGGPSSYNEQF
TRBV14	few	TRBJ2-7	-	ASSQDVWAGGYEQY
TRBV19	few	TRBJ2-2	-	ASTRINTGELF
TRBV18	-	TRBJ1-1	-	ASSPEVMNTEAF
TRBV7-2	many	TRBJ2-2	-	ASSAAGTAATGELF
TRBV12-3/TRBV12-4	-	TRBJ2-1	TRBD1	ASTSGTARNEQF
TRBV5-1	many	TRBJ2-7	-	ASKTSNTYEQY
TRBV29-1	-	TRBJ2-1	TRBD2	SVEDVGLAGGPGEQF
TRBV20-1	-	TRBJ1-5	TRBD1	SASTGTENQPQH
TRBV28	many	TRBJ2-7	-	ASSGGGGNEQY
TRBV7-2	-	TRBJ2-5	TRBD2	ASSFGGGYQETQY
TRBV27	-	TRBJ1-6	TRBD1	ASSSGQGGSSPLH
TRBV6-5	few	TRBJ2-2	-	ASSYLDRTAGELF
TRBV2	many	TRBJ2-3	-	ASSEAGRSSTDTQY
TRBV20-1	-	TRBJ1-2	-	SARLPLSGYT
TRBV11-2	few	TRBJ2-5	-	ASSLFLDSAQETQY
TRBV7-2	-	TRBJ2-3	TRBD2	ASSARGGFTDTQY
TRBV7-2	few	TRBJ2-4	-	ASSSWDRMY
TRBV20-1	-	TRBJ1-1	-	SARDRFVAF
TRBV7-2	-	TRBJ2-1	TRBD1	ASSLVHRGQVNEQF
TRBV6-5	-	TRBJ2-3	TRBD2	ASSLLASQDDTQY
TRBV5-6	-	TRBJ2-1	TRBD1	ASSFADRGDNEQF
TRBV27	many	TRBJ1-6	-	ASSFSGNYNSPLH
TRBV6-4	few	TRBJ2-3	-	ASSDTGGGTDTQY
TRBV7-9	-	TRBJ2-3	-	ASSLSGTGDTQY
TRBV5-6	many	TRBJ2-5	-	ASSLQGPSGETQY
TRBV6-5	-	TRBJ2-5	-	ASSYSLTQETQY
TRBV11-2	-	TRBJ2-5	-	ASSHLLEYQETQY
TRBV6-1	many	TRBJ2-7	TRBD2	ASSQGTSGGEQY
TRBV4-1	-	TRBJ2-4	-	ASSQADVPNIQY
TRBV10-1	-	TRBJ2-4	TRBD2	ASRKLTSGRADGAKNIQY
TRBV10-3	many	TRBJ1-1	-	AISDRAPGVNTEAF
TRBV3-1	-	TRBJ2-7	-	ASGHRDFPYEQY
TRBV12-3/TRBV12-4	-	TRBJ1-1	TRBD1	ASSFGQGQAF
TRBV10-2	-	TRBJ2-7	TRBD1	ASSGDTGGGFYEQY
TRBV20-1	-	TRBJ2-1	-	SAFPQRWEQF
TRBV4-1	-	TRBJ2-2	-	ASSQDDKNTGELF
TRBV7-2	few	TRBJ1-2	TRBD1	ASSLRQGTYGYT
TRBV11-3	-	TRBJ2-1	TRBD2	ASSLGTGGSNEQF
TRBV12-3/TRBV12-4	-	TRBJ2-5	-	ASSLARRKETQY
TRBV5-8	-	TRBJ2-7	TRBD1	ASRLGTGPYEQY
TRBV9	many	TRBJ1-6	TRBD1	ASSAQSGTENSPLH